The source of this T cell receptor (beta chain) is a study of blood T cell repertoires in COVID-19. The ends lost 6 bases at V and 2 bases at J; junction bases unmatched: 1. The germline V gene encodes CDR1 MNHEY and CDR2 SVGAGI. The CDR3 is made up of 13 amino acids. Clinical history reported by participants formed the basis on which cohorts were assigned. Recovered participants had two consecutive negative NP/OP PCR tests, healthcare professional clearance, or symptom resolution. Per the study methods: Counts of nucleated cells, estimated from reference gene primer amplification, were obtained. This table comes from immunoSEQ multiplex PCR, and its TCRdb copy is limited to in-frame clones, with some not included. V, J and clone size reflect that table, while D and trimming were determined from the DNA. The repertoire holds just over 300,000 clones, with under 90% as singletons.

This sequence originates from a man younger than 45 who had recovered from COVID-19. The source material was PBMCs or T cells enriched from blood (not recorded which). The chain joins TRBV6-5 to TRBJ1-2; 9 nucleotides agree with TRBD1. Here the CDR3 DNA reads TGTGCCAGCAGCGGACAGGGGAACTATGGCTACACCTTC. Translated: CASSGQGNYGYTF.